The clone carrying this T cell receptor (beta chain) was counted only a few times. Its antigen remains unknown. This sample was included in a study of blood T cells in healthy people across ages. Per-sample yields of isolated PBMCs were at least 7 million. For the second PCR, which ran for about 7 to 11 cycles, a sample-barcoded 5' primer and a J-beta primer mix were used. A tag from a template-switch adaptor with 12 random nucleotides marked each cDNA molecule. MiXCR was run by TCRdb on the 5' RACE reads, yielding one entry per CDR3 protein. The repertoire has about 900,000 distinct CDR3 sequences, under 80% of them found once; the top ten carry roughly 25%. Study-wide points: Possibly, changes in expanded clonotypes were confounded because donor CMV status was unknown.

Trimming took 1 base from V and 5 from J, leaving 21 bases between them. The CDR3 runs 17 residues. Germline V gene sequence: CDR1 DFQATT, CDR2 SNEGSKA (reference sequence). The TCR comes from a man under 40 in good health. The chain carries TRBV20-1 and TRBJ2-1, with D perhaps TRBD1 (6 bases). Sequenced material: blood. The CDR3 DNA reads TGCAGTGCTAGAGGGCGAGGGGGAAGGGGGATAAACAATGAGCAGTTCTTC. It is translated as CSARGRGGRGINNEQFF.